This passage covers 5 T cell receptor beta chains from one sample sequenced in a study of blood T cell repertoires in COVID-19. The protocol was immunoSEQ multiplex PCR, while the TCRdb copy is restricted to in-frame clones and leaves out a portion. Of 140,000 or so clones in the sample, roughly three quarters are singletons; the top ten hold just under 5%. The sequenced material came from peripheral blood. The source is a woman aged 70 to 79 with COVID-19, enrolled during active disease.

The chain recombines TRBV15 with TRBJ1-1; 7 nucleotides match TRBD1. With V trimmed by 4 bases and J by 2 bases, 7 bases remained unmatched. The germline gives CDR1 LNHNV, CDR2 YYDKDF (reference sequence). The CDR3 is made up of 15 amino acids. The CDR3 loop reads CATSTRDRDNTEAFF. The CDR3 nucleotides read TGTGCCACCAGCACCCGGGACAGAGATAACACTGAAGCTTTCTTT.

The chain has TRBV7-2 and TRBJ1-3; D is possibly TRBD1 (5 bases). V shed 2 bases and J shed 1 base, with 12 bases lying between them. The CDR3 is made up of 16 amino acids. Per the germline V gene, CDR1 is SGHTA and CDR2 is FQGNSA. CDR3 loop: CASSLTAGSSGNTIYF. CDR3 nucleotide sequence: TGTGCCAGCAGCTTAACAGCAGGGTCATCTGGAAACACCATATATTTT.

The chain uses TRBV19 and TRBJ2-7; D is possibly TRBD1 (6 bases). Trimming cost V 5 bases and J 0 bases, with 14 bases left between them. Looked up from germline, CDR1 is LNHDA and CDR2 is SQIVND (reference sequence). The CDR3 sequence is 15 residues long. The CDR3 here is CASSDPGTSSYEQYF. In DNA form, the CDR3 reads TGTGCCAGTAGTGACCCCGGGACAAGCTCCTACGAGCAGTACTTC.

This clone was seen at least ten times. This chain joins TRBV19 and TRBJ1-2; 7 bases match TRBD1. J was trimmed by 8 bases and V by 3 bases; bases with no gene match: 6. CDR1 and CDR2 from the germline V gene are LNHDA and SQIVND (reference sequence). The CDR3 length is 13 residues. The CDR3 loop is CASSIKDRKGYTF. CDR3 nucleotide sequence: TGTGCCAGTAGTATTAAGGACAGGAAGGGCTACACCTTC.

This clone was recorded once. V usage is TRBV28 and J usage is TRBJ1-3; 8 bases match TRBD1. The CDR3 has 19 residues. The V gene end was trimmed by 0 bases and the J gene end by 0 bases; junction bases not matched to a gene: 10. Germline V gives CDR1 MDHEN, CDR2 SYDVKM. CDR3 protein: CASSLWGRTGLISGNTIYF. The CDR3 coding sequence is TGTGCCAGCAGTTTATGGGGCAGGACAGGGTTGATCTCTGGAAACACCATATATTTT.